This section outlines one T cell receptor (beta chain) sequence together with its context. Its antigen remains unknown. This entry is derived from a study of identical twins. Study-level results: Shared out-of-frame alpha sequences (those common to twins) showed excess low generation probability.

TCRdb re-called the 5' RACE reads with MiXCR, one entry per CDR3 protein. The top ten clones hold approximately 3.2% of a sample with approximately 590,000 distinct CDR3 sequences, roughly 9.9% of them seen once. The CDR3 extends over 15 amino acids. These data also formed part of another study, on yellow fever vaccine responses in identical twins.

The source of this sequence is a woman between 18 and 29 years old in good health. The chain carries TRBV12-2 and TRBJ2-3. TRBV12-2 is labeled a pseudogene. The specimen was PBMCs. For the CDR3, the DNA is TGTGCAAGTCGCTTAGACGGGGTCGGCACAGATACGCAGTATTTT. Translating it yields CASRLDGVGTDTQYF.